A single sample is the source of the 31 T cell receptor beta chains below, sequenced in a study of OX40 agonist ivuxolimab in advanced cancers. Clones were sequenced by immunoSEQ multiplex PCR, and TCRdb holds only the in-frame ones, with some missing. The sample carries about 90,000 clones, approximately 90% recorded once. The specimen was CD4+ or CD8+ T cells sorted from blood, collected in a trial of the OX40 agonist ivuxolimab. The origin of the receptors is an adult with an advanced solid tumor such as melanoma, head and neck, liver or kidney cancer.

This chain joins TRBV19 and TRBJ2-6; D may be TRBD2 (6 bases). V lost 6 bases, J lost 0 bases, and 12 bases lay in between. This CDR3 contains 16 residues. Germline values: CDR1 LNHDA, CDR2 SQIVND (reference sequence). The CDR3 region is CASSPGLRSGANVLTF. The CDR3 DNA is TGTGCCAGTAGCCCGGGACTCCGCTCTGGGGCCAACGTCCTGACTTTC.

The V and J genes are TRBV5-1 and TRBJ2-3; 12 bases match TRBD2. This CDR3 has 15 amino acids. The V gene end was trimmed by 4 bases and the J gene end by 2 bases; junction bases not matched to a gene: 2. Germline lookup yields CDR1 SGHRS and CDR2 YFSETQ. CDR3: CASSRTSGTTDTQYF. CDR3 bases: TGCGCCAGCAGCCGGACTAGCGGGACCACAGATACGCAGTATTTT.

The V gene is TRBV28, the J gene TRBJ2-2, with 16 bases fitting TRBD2. The CDR3 is made up of 19 amino acids. Looked up from germline, CDR1 is MDHEN and CDR2 is SYDVKM. The V segment lost 0 bases and the J segment 5 bases; nucleotides outside the gene matches: 6. CDR3 residues: CASSLWGLAGGPGTGELFF. The CDR3 DNA is TGTGCCAGCAGTTTATGGGGACTAGCGGGAGGGCCTGGGACCGGGGAGCTGTTTTTT.

The chain links TRBV18 to TRBJ1-1; possible D gene TRBD1, 5 bases. Germline V gives CDR1 KGHSH, CDR2 LQKENI. This CDR3 region has 15 residues. Trimming cost V 3 bases and J 4 bases, with 15 bases left between them. This CDR3 reads CASSPLGGVGTEAFF. In DNA, the CDR3 is TGTGCCAGCTCACCTCTGGGAGGGGTGGGCACTGAAGCTTTCTTT.

The rearrangement uses TRBV7-3 and TRBJ2-1; D uncertain. The CDR3 loop spans 13 amino acids. Germline CDR1 reads SGHTA; CDR2 reads FQGTGA. The V end lost 4 bases, the J end lost 1 base, and 5 bases lay between the germline ends. As DNA, the CDR3 is TGTGCCAGCAGCTCCGGATCCTACAATGAGCAGTTCTTC. Its protein product is CASSSGSYNEQFF.

The table lists this clone with a count of one. At one of its ends the junction is not consistent with the germline gene, which may arise from a read error. The chain has TRBV28 and TRBJ2-7; D unclear. The germline CDR1 and CDR2 sequences are MDHEN and SYDVKM. The CDR3 runs 17 residues. CDR3: CPTLSLCDRTAYYEQYF. The CDR3 bases are TGCCCCACTTTATCGTTGTGTGATCGAACTGCTTACTACGAGCAGTACTTC.

CDR3 DNA sequence: TGTGCCAGCTCACCACGATTGGCGGGAGGAGAGACCCAGTACTTC. Protein product: CASSPRLAGGETQYF. This chain connects TRBV18 to TRBJ2-5; 8 bases are shared with TRBD2. V was pared by 1 base and J by 4 bases, with 5 bases of the junction left unmatched. CDR3 length: 15 amino acids. Germline values: CDR1 KGHSH, CDR2 LQKENI. The full variable domain, completed using reference TRBV18 and TRBJ2-5, is NAGVMQNPRHLVRRRGQEARLRCSPMKGHSHVYWYRQLPEEGLKFMVYLQKENIIDESGMPKERFSAEFPKEGPSILRIQQVVRGDSAAYFCASSPRLAGGETQYFGPGTRLLVL.

This clone was observed once. V gene TRBV28 combines with J gene TRBJ2-1; 8 bases match TRBD2. The V segment lost 6 bases and the J segment 0 bases; nucleotides outside the gene matches: 10. CDR3 size: 17 residues. In germline, CDR1 is MDHEN, CDR2 SYDVKM. CDR3 DNA: TGTGCCAGCAGAACCCTGGGCGGGGGGAGCTCCTACAATGAGCAGTTCTTC. This gives the protein CASRTLGGGSSYNEQFF. Variable domain in full (rest from reference TRBV28 and TRBJ2-1): DVKVTQSSRYLVKRTGEKVFLECVQDMDHENMFWYRQDPGLGLRLIYFSYDVKMKEKGDIPEGYSVSREKKERFSLILESASTNQTSMYLCASRTLGGGSSYNEQFFGPGTRLTVL.

The V call is TRBV6-1, the J call TRBJ2-1; no firm D call. CDR1 is MNHNS and CDR2 is SASEGT in the germline V gene. V gave up 4 bases and J gave up 4 bases, with 8 bases separating them. CDR3 length equals 13 residues. This chain's CDR3 is CASSGAAYNEQFF. Written as DNA, the CDR3 is TGTGCCAGCAGTGGGGCAGCTTACAATGAGCAGTTCTTC.

For the CDR3, the DNA is TGTGCCAGCAGTTCCAACACTGAAGCTTTCTTT. Its translation: CASSSNTEAFF. The rearrangement links TRBV6-1 to TRBJ1-1; no definite D call. This CDR3 is 11 amino acids long. Trimming removed 5 bases at V and 2 bases at J, with 3 bases between. The germline V gene has CDR1 MNHNS and CDR2 SASEGT.

The J gene is TRBJ1-2, the V gene TRBV5-4; D call uncertain. The length of the CDR3 is 13 residues. V dropped 0 bases and J dropped 9 bases, with 12 bases sitting between them. Germline V gene sequence: CDR1 SGHNT, CDR2 YYREEE (reference sequence). CDR3 DNA sequence: TGTGCCAGCAGCTTGGACCGGGATCTGCGCTACACCTTC. Protein: CASSLDRDLRYTF.

The genes are TRBV5-1 and TRBJ1-1; TRBD1 agrees at 8 bases. Germline trimming cut 0 bases from V and 1 base from J; bases unmatched to any gene: 8. The CDR3 length is 17 residues. The germline V gene has CDR1 SGHRS and CDR2 YFSETQ. The CDR3 bases are TGCGCCAGCAGCTTGGAGGGACAGGTTATAAGGAACACTGAAGCTTTCTTT. It codes for CASSLEGQVIRNTEAFF.

This rearrangement joins TRBV6-1 to TRBJ2-7; D gene unclear. The germline V and J ends were trimmed by 1 base and 2 bases, with 6 bases remaining between them. The CDR3 has 13 amino acids. The germline gives CDR1 MNHNS, CDR2 SASEGT. This CDR3 is CASSEVGPYEQYF. CDR3 nucleotide sequence: TGTGCCAGCAGTGAAGTTGGTCCCTACGAGCAGTACTTC.

This rearrangement joins TRBV28 to TRBJ2-3, with TRBD2 matching 7 bases. The CDR3 totals 14 residues. V lost 5 bases to trimming and J lost 0 bases; unmatched junction nucleotides: 2. CDR1 is MDHEN, CDR2 SYDVKM, per germline. This CDR3 reads CASSDSGSTDTQYF. The CDR3 DNA sequence: TGTGCCAGCAGTGATAGCGGGAGCACAGATACGCAGTATTTT.

The V gene is TRBV7-8, the J gene TRBJ2-7; D may correspond to TRBD1 or TRBD2 (5 bases each). The germline V gene encodes CDR1 SGHVS and CDR2 FQNEAQ. The CDR3 runs 14 residues. V lost 6 bases to trimming and J lost 3 bases, with 15 bases between them. CDR3 amino acids: CASRYPGPGYEQYF. CDR3 sequence (DNA): TGTGCCAGCAGGTATCCGGGACCTGGCTACGAGCAGTACTTC.

The V and J genes are TRBV5-8 and TRBJ1-1; TRBD1 agrees at 8 bases. The length of the CDR3 is 16 residues. CDR1 and CDR2 (germline): SGHTS, YDEGEE. V shed 0 bases, J shed 2 bases, and the junction held 6 bases outside the gene matches. In DNA form, the CDR3 reads TGTGCCAGCAGCTTGGACCCAGGGGGCGGCAACACTGAAGCTTTCTTT. It specifies CASSLDPGGGNTEAFF.

The chain joins TRBV7-2 to TRBJ2-7; TRBD2 matches at 8 bases. V shed 2 bases and J 6 bases; nucleotides not matched to a gene: 9. Looked up from germline, CDR1 is SGHTA and CDR2 is FQGNSA. The CDR3 consists of 15 residues. The CDR3 DNA reads as TGTGCCAGCAGCTTAAATAGCGGGGCTGGATCCGAGCAGTACTTC. Its protein product is CASSLNSGAGSEQYF.

Remarks on this clone: The junction and the germline gene differ at one end; a read error may be behind it. The chain uses TRBV6-1 and TRBJ2-6; D ambiguous. CDR3 length: 18 amino acids. CDR1 is MNHNS and CDR2 is SASEGT in the germline V gene. CDR3 bases: TGTGCCGGCAGTGAAACCCCTGTCGTACAAGGTGGGGCCAACGTCCTGACTTTC. Its translation is CAGSETPVVQGGANVLTF.

V is TRBV11-2 and J is TRBJ2-7; D is undetermined. Germline V gene sequence: CDR1 SGHAT, CDR2 FQNNGV. CDR3 length equals 13 residues. V was shortened by 6 bases and J by 2 bases, with 11 bases between the two germline ends. As DNA, the CDR3 is TGTGCCAGCAGGAGGCAGGCCACCTACGAGCAGTACTTC. It translates to CASRRQATYEQYF.

The genes are TRBV28 and TRBJ2-4; 7 bases align to TRBD1. V lost 7 bases and J lost 6; bases outside the gene matches: 6. The CDR3 length is 13 residues. Germline V lookup: CDR1 MDHEN, CDR2 SYDVKM. CDR3 sequence: CASTLTGRNIQYF. DNA for the CDR3: TGTGCCAGCACTCTGACAGGGAGAAACATTCAGTACTTC.

The genes are TRBV5-4 and TRBJ2-2; D is unresolved. The CDR3 totals 16 residues. Deletions cut 1 base from V and 0 bases from J, with 10 bases between. Germline CDR1 and CDR2: SGHNT and YYREEE (reference sequence). The CDR3 reads CASSLLANANTGELFF. The CDR3 coding sequence is TGTGCCAGCAGCTTGTTGGCCAACGCGAACACCGGGGAGCTGTTTTTT.

The rearrangement links TRBV7-2 to TRBJ1-1; D is undetermined. The V end lost 1 base, the J end lost 4 bases, and 10 bases lay between the germline ends. There are 14 residues in the CDR3. Germline CDR1 is SGHTA and CDR2 is FQGNSA. CDR3 loop: CASSLGTAGTEAFF. The CDR3 region has the DNA TGTGCCAGCAGCTTAGGGACTGCGGGCACTGAAGCTTTCTTT.

This clone was seen a handful of times. DNA for the CDR3: TGTGCCAGCAGCTTAAGAGGTCTTAGCTCCTACGAGCAGTACTTC. Its translation: CASSLRGLSSYEQYF. V is TRBV7-8 and J is TRBJ2-7; D remains ambiguous. Germline assignment: CDR1 SGHVS and CDR2 FQNEAQ. The CDR3 has 15 amino acids. Trimming cost V 2 bases and J 0 bases, with 11 bases left between them.

This rearrangement joins TRBV30 to TRBJ1-3, with TRBD1 identical over 7 bases. Trimming at V came to 0 bases and at J to 0 bases, leaving 2 bases not matched to a gene. Germline loops: CDR1 GTSNPN, CDR2 SVGIG (reference sequence). The CDR3 loop spans 15 amino acids. The CDR3 sequence: CAWSVGQDSGNTIYF. DNA for the CDR3: TGTGCCTGGAGTGTCGGACAGGACTCTGGAAACACCATATATTTT.

The chain employs TRBV4-1 and TRBJ1-1; a weak D match, TRBD1 (6 bases). The ends were cut back, 0 bases at V and 11 bases at J, with 13 bases in the middle. The CDR3 consists of 13 residues. Looked up from germline, CDR1 is MGHRA and CDR2 is YSYEKL. Here the CDR3 DNA reads TGCGCCAGCAGCCAAGATCTAGACAGGTGGGCTTTCTTT. Its protein product is CASSQDLDRWAFF.

The gene calls are TRBV7-3 and TRBJ2-3, with D perhaps TRBD1 (6 bases). Per germline, CDR1 SGHTA and CDR2 FQGTGA. The CDR3 totals 13 residues. Trimming removed 6 bases from V and 5 bases from J, with 12 bases in between. The CDR3 DNA sequence: TGTGCCAGCAGTCCAGGGGCAGGAGATACGCAGTATTTT. This codes for CASSPGAGDTQYF.

This chain uses TRBV5-1 with TRBJ2-5, with a tentative D call TRBD1 (6 bases). From germline, CDR1 is SGHRS and CDR2 YFSETQ. V shed 0 bases and J shed 5 bases, with 14 bases lying between them. CDR3 length equals 15 residues. The CDR3 DNA reads as TGCGCCAGCAGCTTGGCCCCGACAGGCGCGGAGACCCAGTACTTC. Translation: CASSLAPTGAETQYF. Supplemented by reference TRBV5-1 and TRBJ2-5, the full variable domain reads KAGVTQTPRYLIKTRGQQVTLSCSPISGHRSVSWYQQTPGQGLQFLFEYFSETQRNKGNFPGRFSGRQFSNSRSEMNVSTLELGDSALYLCASSLAPTGAETQYFGPGTRLLVL.

The V and J genes are TRBV4-2 and TRBJ2-5; 8 nucleotides line up with TRBD2. Germline CDR1 reads LGHNA; CDR2 reads YNFKEQ. This CDR3 spans 15 amino acids. J lost 7 bases, V lost 0 bases, and 7 bases had no gene match. The DNA of the CDR3 is TGTGCCAGCAGCCAAGATCTCAGAAGCGGGGGGACCCAGTACTTC. This encodes CASSQDLRSGGTQYF.

The rearrangement links TRBV28 to TRBJ2-5; a weak D match, TRBD1 (5 bases). V lost 3 bases to trimming and J lost 5 bases, with 16 bases between them. Germline V gene lookup returns CDR1 MDHEN and CDR2 SYDVKM. The CDR3 sequence is 15 residues long. The CDR3 region has the DNA TGTGCCAGCAGTTTTAGTCAGGGCCCCACCGAGACCCAGTACTTC. Translation gives CASSFSQGPTETQYF. The whole variable domain, remainder taken from reference TRBV28 and TRBJ2-5, is DVKVTQSSRYLVKRTGEKVFLECVQDMDHENMFWYRQDPGLGLRLIYFSYDVKMKEKGDIPEGYSVSREKKERFSLILESASTNQTSMYLCASSFSQGPTETQYFGPGTRLLVL.

The chain uses TRBV7-9 and TRBJ1-5; D is unresolved. The CDR3 runs 12 residues. Deletions cut 1 base from V and 7 bases from J, with 5 bases between. Germline CDR1 and CDR2: SEHNR and FQNEAQ (reference sequence). CDR3 bases: TGTGCCAGCAGCTTAGAGGGACAGCCCCAGCATTTT. Its protein product is CASSLEGQPQHF. Supplemented by reference TRBV7-9 and TRBJ1-5, the full variable domain reads DTGVSQNPRHKITKRGQNVTFRCDPISEHNRLYWYRQTLGQGPEFLTYFQNEAQLEKSRLLSDRFSAERPKGSFSTLEIQRTEQGDSAMYLCASSLEGQPQHFGDGTRLSIL.

The rearrangement links TRBV14 to TRBJ2-1; a possible D gene is TRBD2 (6 bases). Trimming removed 4 bases from V and 10 bases from J, with 14 bases in between. This CDR3 is built from 13 residues. CDR1 and CDR2 from the germline V gene are SGHDN and FVKESK. The CDR3 region has the DNA TGTGCCAGCAGCCCCTCGGGGGTTGGAGAGCAGTTCTTC. The encoded protein is CASSPSGVGEQFF.